This T cell receptor (beta chain) derives from a study of cytomegalovirus exposure and HLA in healthy donors. Study-wide findings and caveats: Analyses of presence and absence presupposed an approximately uniform sequencing depth across donors. A highly shared variant cluster was judged a likely technical artifact.

CDR3 size: 17 residues. Germline-derived CDR1 and CDR2 are MDHEN and SYDVKM. The V gene end was trimmed by 5 bases and the J gene end by 4 bases; junction bases not matched to a gene: 16. The study ran its PCR with 60 Vbeta and 13 Jbeta primers. Authors' data handling: An analysis that came later counted tens of millions of unique TCR beta chains, 9 million to 12 million shared. Sequencing was performed with immunoSEQ multiplex PCR; in TCRdb, only in-frame clones are kept and a portion is missing. The V and J calls and clone size come from that table; D and trimming were worked out from the DNA. The profile shows about 96,000 clones, roughly 79% of them singletons. Of note for this clone: Its antigen is not known.

The sample consisted of PBMCs. This sequence joins TRBV28 and TRBJ1-2, with 7 bases aligning to TRBD1. The receptor comes from a woman between 65 and 79 years old in good health and CMV-seropositive. Written as DNA, the CDR3 is TGTGCCAGCAGTCCGGGGGCGTTACAGGGGTGGGGCTATGGCTACACCTTC. This translates into CASSPGALQGWGYGYTF.